The rows below give T cell receptor beta chains drawn from one sample of a study of patients and donors after allogeneic stem cell transplantation. TCRdb fed the RT-PCR reads into MiXCR, producing one record per CDR3 protein. The sample carries roughly 230,000 distinct CDR3 sequences, 13% to 15% recorded once. Specimen: blood, either unsorted or a sorted T cell fraction (not recorded which). The origin of the receptors is a human donor who was either an allogeneic HSCT recipient or a stem cell or donor lymphocyte infusion donor (not recorded which). It is not recorded whose cells these are; they may come from a transplant donor. The CDR3 runs from the conserved cysteine through the conserved F or W. The D gene is left open where the match is weak. Size values are once, few and many counts, or a class for expanded clones, and some rows have none.

clone_size d_call j_call v_call cdr3_aa cdr3_nt
few TRBD1 TRBJ1-2 TRBV12-5 CASGDYRGYGYTF TGTGCTAGTGGTGACTACAGGGGCTATGGCTACACCTTC
few - TRBJ2-7 TRBV20-1 CSAQWVPGEQYF TGCAGTGCTCAATGGGTCCCAGGGGAGCAGTACTTC
few - TRBJ2-3 TRBV11-2 CASSFAGASTDTQYF TGTGCCAGCAGCTTTGCGGGGGCCTCCACAGATACGCAGTATTTT
- TRBD1 TRBJ1-4 TRBV28 CASSLSGGVEKLFF TGTGCCAGCAGTTTATCAGGGGGCGTAGAAAAACTGTTTTTT
many - TRBJ1-3 TRBV7-2 CASSSSTGNTIYF TGTGCCAGCAGCTCCTCCACTGGAAACACCATATATTTT
few - TRBJ2-7 TRBV5-1 CASSLNGPSSYEQYF TGCGCCAGCAGCTTGAATGGACCGAGCTCCTACGAGCAGTACTTC
many - TRBJ2-3 TRBV2 CASSEKERRQYF TGTGCCAGCAGTGAAAAGGAGCGTAGGCAGTATTTT
many - TRBJ1-1 TRBV6-1 CASSEVGMGGLQVNTEAFF TGTGCCAGCAGTGAAGTTGGGATGGGGGGCCTTCAGGTGAACACTGAAGCTTTCTTT
- TRBD1 TRBJ2-7 TRBV29-1 CSVEPGGDEQYF TGCAGCGTTGAACCAGGGGGCGACGAGCAGTACTTC
few - TRBJ2-2 TRBV7-2 CASSTSWPETNTGELFF TGTGCCAGCAGCACCTCGTGGCCGGAGACGAACACCGGGGAGCTGTTTTTT
- TRBD2 TRBJ2-3 TRBV7-9 CASSLATSGPSTDTQYF TGTGCCAGCAGCTTAGCGACTAGCGGGCCAAGCACAGATACGCAGTATTTT
few TRBD2 TRBJ2-1 TRBV5-1 CASMLAGGPPYEQFF TGCGCCAGCATGCTAGCGGGGGGGCCCCCTTACGAGCAGTTCTTC
- - TRBJ2-7 TRBV20-1 CSARDSGVHEQYF TGCAGTGCTAGAGATTCAGGGGTGCACGAGCAGTACTTC
few TRBD1 TRBJ1-3 TRBV7-2 CASSLTGGSGYTIYF TGTGCCAGCAGCTTAACAGGGGGCTCTGGATACACCATATATTTT
many - TRBJ1-6 TRBV18 CASSPLRSGTNSPLHF TGTGCCAGCTCACCACTCAGGTCCGGGACTAATTCACCCCTCCACTTT
few - TRBJ1-5 TRBV4-2 CASSQDKGQGGQPQHF TGTGCCAGCAGCCAAGATAAGGGGCAGGGCGGCCAGCCCCAGCATTTT
- TRBD2 TRBJ2-1 TRBV11-3 CASSWVGGRAGEQFF TGTGCCAGCAGCTGGGTTGGCGGGAGGGCCGGAGAGCAGTTCTTC
- TRBD1 TRBJ1-2 TRBV6-1 CAGGTGGSGNYGYTF TGTGCCGGCGGGACAGGGGGCAGTGGTAACTATGGCTACACCTTC
- TRBD1 TRBJ1-6 TRBV20-1 CSARDGRGDSPLHF TGCAGTGCTAGAGATGGCAGGGGGGATTCACCCCTCCACTTT
- - TRBJ1-4 TRBV20-1 CSARRDATNEKLFF TGCAGTGCCAGAAGAGATGCAACTAATGAAAAACTGTTTTTT
many - TRBJ1-5 TRBV27 CASNDSNQPQHF TGTGCCAGCAATGATAGCAATCAGCCCCAGCATTTT
few TRBD2 TRBJ2-7 TRBV27 CASTNSGGTNEQYF TGTGCCAGCACCAATAGCGGGGGGACTAACGAGCAGTACTTC
few - TRBJ1-5 TRBV16 CASSQGQGIFPQHF TGTGCCAGCAGCCAAGGGCAGGGGATCTTCCCCCAGCATTTT
- TRBD2 TRBJ2-7 TRBV9 CASSVDPLAGVRGEQYF TGTGCCAGCAGCGTAGACCCCCTAGCGGGAGTCCGGGGAGAGCAGTACTTC
- - TRBJ2-1 TRBV18 CASSPNGLPEQFF TGTGCCAGCTCCCCGAACGGACTACCAGAGCAGTTCTTC
- TRBD2 TRBJ2-7 TRBV7-9 CASSPLAGGPVEQYF TGTGCCAGCAGCCCCCTAGCGGGAGGGCCTGTCGAGCAGTACTTC
many - TRBJ2-7 TRBV7-3 CASSLSPVGDEQYF TGTGCCAGCAGCTTAAGTCCGGTGGGGGACGAGCAGTACTTC
- TRBD2 TRBJ2-3 TRBV7-3 CASSSGAGAGSTDTQYF TGTGCCAGCAGCTCCGGGGCGGGAGCGGGAAGCACAGATACGCAGTATTTT
- - TRBJ1-4 TRBV18 CASSPPGGNEKLFF TGTGCCAGCTCACCACCGGGAGGCAATGAAAAACTGTTTTTT
- TRBD2 TRBJ2-5 TRBV9 CASSPAGAGGLRETQYF TGTGCCAGCAGCCCAGCGGGAGCGGGGGGGCTTCGAGAGACCCAGTACTTC
many TRBD2 TRBJ2-2 TRBV20-1 CSAALAGVETGELFF TGCAGTGCTGCTCTAGCGGGAGTGGAGACCGGGGAGCTGTTTTTT
few - TRBJ2-5 TRBV7-3 CASSRALQETQYF TGTGCCAGCAGCCGAGCGTTGCAAGAGACCCAGTACTTC
few - TRBJ2-7 TRBV4-3 CASSQDLVGADEQYF TGCGCCAGCAGCCAAGATCTGGTAGGGGCGGACGAGCAGTACTTC
few - TRBJ1-6 TRBV20-1 CSALPDSGRNSPLHF TGCAGTGCTTTACCCGACAGTGGTAGGAATTCACCCCTCCACTTT
many TRBD2 TRBJ2-3 TRBV5-1 CASSWGTSGDTQYF TGCGCCAGCAGCTGGGGGACTAGCGGAGATACGCAGTATTTT
many - TRBJ1-5 TRBV3-1 CASSQDSLSNQPQHF TGTGCCAGCAGCCAAGATTCACTGAGCAATCAGCCCCAGCATTTT
many - TRBJ1-1 TRBV3-1 CASSQDRRPLGSEAFF TGTGCCAGCAGCCAAGACCGCAGGCCGCTGGGTTCTGAAGCTTTCTTT
many TRBD2 TRBJ2-3 TRBV5-6 CASSVERGGYTDTQYF TGTGCCAGCAGCGTTGAGCGGGGAGGATACACAGATACGCAGTATTTT
many TRBD1 TRBJ1-1 TRBV3-1 CASSNQQGLGTEAFF TGTGCCAGCAGCAACCAACAGGGGCTGGGCACTGAAGCTTTCTTT